This T cell receptor (beta chain) originates from a study of T cells in Graves' hyperthyroidism and ophthalmopathy. RNA transcripts provided the source from which TCR beta CDR3 regions were amplified. The study used the HTBI primer set for a first-round RT-PCR of the TCR CDR3. TCRdb reprocessed the multiplex PCR reads via MiXCR and lists one record per CDR3 protein. In the table there are approximately 400,000 distinct CDR3 sequences, approximately 14% of which are singletons. The table lists this clonotype with many counts. The CDR3 runs to 15 residues. Germline values: CDR1 MNHNS, CDR2 SASEGT. V lost 5 bases to trimming and J lost 2 bases, with 15 bases between them.

Specimen: blood. This receptor was identified in a woman aged 25 to 39 with Graves' ophthalmopathy. This chain links TRBV6-1 with TRBJ1-2; D possibly corresponds to TRBD1 (5 bases). CDR3 in amino acids: CASSRMRGLNYGYTF. CDR3 sequence (DNA): TGTGCCAGCAGTCGAATGAGGGGCTTAAACTATGGCTACACCTTC.